The 32 T cell receptor beta chains below all came from one sample that was sequenced in a study. In TCRdb, the RT-PCR reads were re-called with MiXCR into one record per CDR3 protein. The sample lists about 680,000 distinct CDR3 sequences; 14% were seen once. The source material was memory CD4+ T cells from blood. The receptors come from a female donor in good health, serving as a healthy control.

This clonotype came up a few times. The chain combines TRBV6-2 or TRBV6-3 with TRBJ2-7; 14 bases map to TRBD2. This CDR3 contains 17 residues. CDR1 is MNHEY and CDR2 is SVGEGT in the germline V gene. Trimming took 6 bases from V and 4 from J; bases not matched to a gene: 11. CDR3 protein: CASRTGLGLAGAYEQYF. CDR3 nucleotide sequence: TGTGCCAGCAGAACCGGCCTGGGACTAGCGGGGGCTTACGAGCAGTACTTC.

The rearrangement links TRBV7-9 to TRBJ1-5; D perhaps matches TRBD1 (5 bases). Germline loops: CDR1 SEHNR, CDR2 FQNEAQ (reference sequence). Trimming cost V 2 bases and J 7 bases, with 9 bases left between them. This CDR3 comprises 13 residues. The CDR3 DNA sequence: TGTGCCAGCAGCTTACAGGGTGTCCAGCCCCAGCATTTT. This codes for CASSLQGVQPQHF.

This clonotype was detected many times. V and J are TRBV4-3 and TRBJ1-1; TRBD1 is a possible D gene (5 bases). The CDR3 loop spans 16 amino acids. V was clipped by 3 bases and J by 6 bases, with 20 bases between them. The V gene's germline CDR1 is LGHNA and CDR2 YSLEER. CDR3 protein: CASSQNPGAGGAEAFF. CDR3 coding DNA: TGCGCCAGCAGCCAGAATCCCGGGGCCGGGGGGGCTGAAGCTTTCTTT.

This clonotype showed up just a few times. The rearrangement joins TRBV7-2 to TRBJ1-1; D is unresolved. The germline V and J ends were trimmed by 5 bases and 1 base, with 17 bases remaining between them. CDR3 length equals 16 residues. Germline-derived CDR1 and CDR2 are SGHTA and FQGNSA. CDR3 sequence: CASSTRPNLGNTEAFF. CDR3 coding DNA: TGTGCCAGCAGCACGCGACCGAACTTGGGGAACACTGAAGCTTTCTTT.

There are many counts of this clonotype. The chain carries TRBV12-3 or TRBV12-4 and TRBJ2-5; a possible D gene is TRBD1 (5 bases). The CDR3 spans 15 residues. Trimming shortened V by 0 bases and J by 2 bases, and 10 bases separated the two germline ends. For the CDR3, the DNA is TGTGCCAGCAGTTTAGCGCGCAGGGTGCAAGAGACCCAGTACTTC. This translates into CASSLARRVQETQYF.

The chain employs TRBV20-1 and TRBJ1-4; possibly TRBD1 for D (5 bases). Between the trimmed V and J ends, which lost 0 bases and 5 bases, there was a span of 16 bases. Germline V CDR1 and CDR2: DFQATT, SNEGSKA (reference sequence). The CDR3 has 16 residues. The CDR3 region has the DNA TGCAGTGCTAGAGATCGAAGGACGGCAGGGAATGAAAAACTGTTTTTT. Translated, it gives CSARDRRTAGNEKLFF.

This clonotype was observed a few times. This chain links TRBV20-1 with TRBJ1-2, with a tentative D call TRBD1 (6 bases). This CDR3 has 13 amino acids. CDR1 is DFQATT, CDR2 SNEGSKA, per germline (reference sequence). Trimming cost V 6 bases and J 8 bases, with 19 bases left between them. This CDR3 reads CSAGGERTRGYTF. In DNA, the CDR3 is TGCAGTGCCGGGGGCGAAAGGACGCGGGGCTACACCTTC.

At least ten counts were recorded for this clonotype. This sequence joins TRBV10-3 and TRBJ1-1; D gene uncertain. This CDR3 comprises 14 residues. V was trimmed by 0 bases and J by 3 bases, leaving 8 bases between them. Germline V CDR1 and CDR2: ENHRY, SYGVKD. CDR3 nucleotides: TGTGCCATCAGTGAGTCCCTGTCTCACACTGAAGCTTTCTTT. It translates to CAISESLSHTEAFF.

The V and J genes are TRBV28 and TRBJ2-2, with TRBD2 matching over 10 bases. The V gene end was trimmed by 6 bases and the J gene end by 9 bases; junction bases not matched to a gene: 7. The CDR3 spans 14 residues. Germline CDR1 MDHEN, CDR2 SYDVKM. CDR3 protein: CASSGGLAFRELFF. The CDR3 coding sequence is TGTGCCAGCAGCGGGGGACTAGCGTTCCGGGAGCTGTTTTTT.

This clonotype has ten or more counts. CDR3 in DNA: TGTGCCAGCACCCTCAGCAGACAGTCGGAGAACATTCAGTACTTC. Its protein product is CASTLSRQSENIQYF. The rearrangement uses TRBV6-6 and TRBJ2-4; possible D gene TRBD1, 5 bases. The germline V gene encodes CDR1 MNHNY and CDR2 SVGAGI (reference sequence). The length of the CDR3 is 15 residues. V lost 7 bases to trimming and J lost 7 bases, with 20 bases between them.

The rearrangement joins TRBV18 to TRBJ2-5, with D unresolved. V was shortened by 3 bases and J by 5 bases, with 7 bases between the two germline ends. This CDR3 has 12 residues. CDR1 KGHSH and CDR2 LQKENI come from the germline V gene. The CDR3 nucleotides read TGTGCCAGCTCACCGCCTATCGAGACCCAGTACTTC. Translated: CASSPPIETQYF.

This clonotype appeared many times. V and J are TRBV12-3 or TRBV12-4 and TRBJ2-1, with 7 bases that match TRBD2. The CDR3 runs to 16 residues. V was clipped by 6 bases and J by 5 bases; unmatched bases: 13. The CDR3 protein is CASSLGLLHTHNEQFF. In DNA, the CDR3 is TGTGCCAGCAGCTTGGGACTACTACACACCCACAATGAGCAGTTCTTC.

This clonotype was detected ten times or more. The J gene is TRBJ1-5, the V gene TRBV6-2 or TRBV6-3; D may be TRBD1 (5 bases). The CDR3 spans 14 residues. The germline V gene has CDR1 MNHEY and CDR2 SVGEGT. V was clipped by 0 bases and J by 6 bases, with 9 bases between them. CDR3 DNA sequence: TGTGCCAGCAGTTACTCCGGGGGGGGTCAGCCCCAGCATTTT. Translating gives CASSYSGGGQPQHF.

This chain links TRBV12-3 or TRBV12-4 with TRBJ1-1, with D hard to call. CDR3 size: 15 residues. V lost 5 bases and J lost 6, with 19 bases in between. The DNA of the CDR3 is TGTGCCAGCAGTGTTTCGGGAGACCGGGTGGCTGAAGCTTTCTTT. This codes for CASSVSGDRVAEAFF.

This clonotype was recorded many times. V usage is TRBV29-1 and J usage is TRBJ1-1, with D hard to call. V was pared by 0 bases and J by 0 bases, with 8 bases between. Germline values: CDR1 SQVTM, CDR2 ANQGSEA. This CDR3 contains 14 residues. This chain's CDR3 is CSVEDPFMNTEAFF. The CDR3 DNA reads TGCAGCGTTGAAGACCCATTCATGAACACTGAAGCTTTCTTT. Filled out from reference TRBV29-1 and TRBJ1-1, the complete variable domain reads SAVISQKPSRDICQRGTSLTIQCQVDSQVTMMFWYRQQPGQSLTLIATANQGSEATYESGFVIDKFPISRPNLTFSTLTVSNMSPEDSSIYLCSVEDPFMNTEAFFGQGTRLTVV.

There are a few counts of this clonotype. The chain uses TRBV29-1 and TRBJ1-4; possibly TRBD1 for D (5 bases). V lost 4 bases and J lost 6, with 15 bases in between. Germline V gives CDR1 SQVTM, CDR2 ANQGSEA. This CDR3 comprises 14 residues. CDR3 bases: TGCAGCGTTGGATGGGGAGGGACCCATGAAAAACTGTTTTTT. This codes for CSVGWGGTHEKLFF.

This clonotype was detected ten times or more. The chain employs TRBV5-1 and TRBJ1-1; D perhaps matches TRBD1 (5 bases). With 4 bases removed from V and 7 bases from J, the gap between germline ends came to 17 bases. This CDR3 region has 14 residues. Germline loops: CDR1 SGHRS, CDR2 YFSETQ. The CDR3 loop reads CASSGNWGRGEAFF. CDR3 DNA sequence: TGCGCCAGCAGCGGGAATTGGGGAAGGGGTGAAGCTTTCTTT.

Many counts were recorded for this clonotype. The V gene is TRBV4-3, the J gene TRBJ2-1, with a tentative D call TRBD1 (6 bases). The CDR3 has 13 amino acids. Trimming pared 0 bases from V and 10 bases from J, leaving 10 bases between. Germline V lookup: CDR1 LGHNA, CDR2 YSLEER. CDR3 nucleotide sequence: TGCGCCAGCAGCCAAGATACTCAGGGGGAGCAGTTCTTC. This translates into CASSQDTQGEQFF.

The chain carries TRBV6-6 and TRBJ1-2; D is possibly TRBD1 (5 bases). From germline, CDR1 is MNHNY and CDR2 SVGAGI (reference sequence). Trimming left V 4 bases short and J 8 bases short, with 14 bases between. This CDR3 is built from 13 residues. CDR3 bases: TGTGCCAGCAGTTTCGACAGCGCCGGAGGCTACACCTTC. Its protein product is CASSFDSAGGYTF.

This clonotype was observed many times. This rearrangement joins TRBV5-6 to TRBJ1-2; D is undetermined. Germline V CDR1 and CDR2: SGHDT, YYEEEE. Trimming took off 1 base at V and 6 bases at J, with 10 bases between the two ends. The CDR3 contains 13 residues. CDR3 in amino acids: CASSLRAAHGYTF. The CDR3, as DNA: TGTGCCAGCAGCTTGAGGGCGGCTCATGGCTACACCTTC.

This clonotype has just a few counts. This chain joins TRBV27 and TRBJ1-4; no definite D call. This CDR3 has 13 amino acids. Germline values: CDR1 MNHEY, CDR2 SMNVEV (reference sequence). V lost 10 bases and J lost 8, with 17 bases in between. CDR3 sequence reads: CATSIAGREKLFF. CDR3 sequence (DNA): TGTGCCACCTCAATTGCAGGACGGGAAAAACTGTTTTTT.

This clonotype was detected ten times or more. The V and J genes are TRBV12-3 or TRBV12-4 and TRBJ1-6; D may be TRBD1 (5 bases). V lost 5 bases to trimming and J lost 8 bases, with 10 bases between them. This CDR3 comprises 13 residues. In DNA form, the CDR3 reads TGTGCCAGCAGTGACAGTAAGCATTCACCCCTCCACTTT. Amino acid sequence: CASSDSKHSPLHF.

The chain uses TRBV11-3 and TRBJ1-3; the D gene is possibly TRBD1 (5 bases). V lost 5 bases, J lost 4 bases, and 15 bases lay in between. This CDR3 has 15 residues. Germline V gene sequence: CDR1 SGHNT, CDR2 YENEEA. CDR3 amino acids: CASSRRDGQGNTIYF. The CDR3 region has the DNA TGTGCCAGCAGCCGCCGGGACGGGCAAGGAAACACCATATATTTT.

This clonotype came up many times. The V call is TRBV6-4, the J call TRBJ2-3; D ambiguous. The CDR3 consists of 13 residues. Germline V CDR1 and CDR2: MRHNA, SNTAGT. V lost 5 bases, J lost 2 bases, and 8 bases lay in between. Written as DNA, the CDR3 is TGTGCCAGCAGTTATAGCAACACAGATACGCAGTATTTT. Translation: CASSYSNTDTQYF.

This clonotype was seen a few times. The rearrangement links TRBV7-8 to TRBJ2-1; TRBD1 is a possible D gene (6 bases). Trimming removed 3 bases at V and 7 bases at J, with 16 bases between. Germline V lookup: CDR1 SGHVS, CDR2 FQNEAQ. The CDR3 has 15 amino acids. The CDR3 nucleotides are TGTGCCAGCAGCTTCAACCGGGACAAGACTAATGAGCAGTTCTTC. This sequence encodes CASSFNRDKTNEQFF.

In this sample, this clonotype turned up many times. The V gene is TRBV29-1, the J gene TRBJ2-1; 9 bases match TRBD1. The CDR3 covers 12 residues. Germline V CDR1 and CDR2: SQVTM, ANQGSEA. Trimming at V came to 7 bases and at J to 9 bases, leaving 7 bases not matched to a gene. CDR3 sequence: CSGAGTGTEQFF. CDR3 coding DNA: TGCAGCGGGGCCGGGACAGGGACTGAGCAGTTCTTC.

J is TRBJ2-3 and V is TRBV12-3 or TRBV12-4; D is possibly TRBD1 (6 bases). V gave up 4 bases and J gave up 0 bases, with 14 bases separating them. The CDR3 totals 16 residues. The CDR3 protein is CASSSRQAFSTDTQYF. The CDR3 coding sequence is TGTGCCAGCAGTTCCAGACAGGCTTTTAGCACAGATACGCAGTATTTT.

CDR3 region: CSAQRDGGNQPQHF. CDR3 DNA: TGCAGTGCTCAAAGGGACGGGGGCAATCAGCCCCAGCATTTT. The chain joins TRBV20-1 to TRBJ1-5; tentative D call: TRBD1 (5 bases). Germline V gene lookup returns CDR1 DFQATT and CDR2 SNEGSKA (reference sequence). The CDR3 contains 14 residues. Trimming removed 5 bases from V and 2 bases from J, with 13 bases in between.

J is TRBJ2-2 and V is TRBV5-1; 7 nucleotides line up with TRBD1. Trimming took 4 bases from V and 4 from J; bases not matched to a gene: 10. This CDR3 comprises 16 residues. The germline gives CDR1 SGHRS, CDR2 YFSETQ. CDR3 bases: TGCGCCAGCAGCCGAACCGGGACAGACCGCACCGGGGAGCTGTTTTTT. Protein sequence: CASSRTGTDRTGELFF.

In this sample, this clonotype turned up many times. The chain combines TRBV7-2 with TRBJ1-3; the D gene is possibly TRBD1 (6 bases). The CDR3 has 18 amino acids. The V end was cut by 1 base, the J end by 2 bases, with 18 bases between. Per the germline V gene, CDR1 is SGHTA and CDR2 is FQGNSA. The DNA for the CDR3 is TGTGCCAGCAGCTTAGATGGGTGGGGGGGGCGGACTGGAAACACCATATATTTT. Amino acid sequence: CASSLDGWGGRTGNTIYF. The variable domain in full, with the rest retrieved from reference TRBV7-2 and TRBJ1-3, is GAGVSQSPSNKVTEKGKDVELRCDPISGHTALYWYRQSLGQGLEFLIYFQGNSAPDKSGLPSDRFSAERTGGSVSTLTIQRTQQEDSAVYLCASSLDGWGGRTGNTIYFGEGSWLTVV.

This clonotype occurred a few times. The rearrangement uses TRBV18 and TRBJ2-7; TRBD2 matches 14 bases. The V gene's germline CDR1 is KGHSH and CDR2 LQKENI. V lost 3 bases and J lost 6; bases outside the gene matches: 13. This CDR3 contains 18 residues. CDR3 loop: CASSPSLPTSGRAFEQYF. The DNA for the CDR3 is TGTGCCAGCTCACCTTCATTACCGACTAGCGGGAGGGCCTTCGAGCAGTACTTC.

This clonotype came up a few times. The chain links TRBV12-3 or TRBV12-4 to TRBJ1-5; tentatively, D is TRBD1 (5 bases). Trimming stripped 7 bases from V and 3 bases from J, with 10 bases between. The CDR3 consists of 13 residues. The CDR3 spells CASKGRANQPQHF. The CDR3 bases are TGTGCCAGCAAGGGGCGGGCCAATCAGCCCCAGCATTTT.